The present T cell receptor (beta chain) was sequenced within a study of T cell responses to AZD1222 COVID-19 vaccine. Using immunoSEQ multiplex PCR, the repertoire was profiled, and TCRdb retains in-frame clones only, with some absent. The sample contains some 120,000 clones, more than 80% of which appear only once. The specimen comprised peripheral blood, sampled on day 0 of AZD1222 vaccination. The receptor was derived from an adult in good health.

CDR3 in amino acids: CASSEGQGIHGYTF. The CDR3 DNA follows: TGTGCCAGCTCCGAAGGACAGGGGATTCATGGCTACACCTTC. The chain carries TRBV18 and TRBJ1-2; 9 bases fit TRBD1. Trimming took 6 bases from V and 6 from J; bases not matched to a gene: 8. Germline V gene sequence: CDR1 KGHSH, CDR2 LQKENI. The length of the CDR3 is 14 residues.